This T cell receptor beta chain derives from a study of blood T cell repertoires in COVID-19. Study-wide background: Acute and convalescent COVID-19 samples came from the United States, Italy and Spain.

Data came from immunoSEQ multiplex PCR; TCRdb stores just in-frame clones and leaves some out. Of nearly 250,000 clones listed, around four fifths are singletons. The CDR3 spans 14 residues. J was trimmed by 6 bases and V by 1 base; bases with no gene match: 3. In germline, CDR1 is LNHNV, CDR2 YYDKDF (reference sequence). This chain connects TRBV15 to TRBJ1-5; TRBD1 matches 7 bases. Sequencing was performed on peripheral blood. This receptor was taken from a woman older than 75 with acute or convalescent COVID-19. CDR3 sequence (DNA): TGTGCCACCAGCAGAGGGGCAGGGGGTCAGCCCCAGCATTTT. Translation: CATSRGAGGQPQHF.